This TCR beta chain was found in a study of early T cells in non-severe SARS-CoV-2 infection. The wider study: Sequencing targeted bulk RNA from unsorted whole blood, leaving chains unpaired.

Each CDR3 protein gets one entry after TCRdb re-called the 5' RACE reads with MiXCR. The table has more than 55,000 distinct CDR3 sequences, around 13% seen once. The CDR3 sequence is 12 residues long. V lost 6 bases, J lost 3 bases, and 4 bases stayed unmatched. Germline V CDR1 and CDR2: DFQATT, SNEGSKA (reference sequence). The chain links TRBV20-1 to TRBJ2-7; 8 bases fit TRBD1. This sequence originates from an adult who was a healthcare worker with PCR-confirmed SARS-CoV-2 infection or an uninfected control (not recorded which). Sequencing used whole blood. The CDR3 protein is CSAQGQGYEQYF. CDR3 nucleotides: TGCAGTGCCCAAGGACAGGGCTACGAGCAGTACTTC.